This entry describes one T cell receptor beta chain. Its antigen is still unknown. Stated time point: persistent/refractory GD, antithyroid drugs over 5 years with positive TRAb. From PBMCs, RNA was extracted and then used to make the TCR library. The data are from a study of regulatory T cells in long-lasting Graves disease. About the study: Persistence in Graves' disease denoted antithyroid drug use beyond 5 years alongside positive TSH receptor antibodies.

According to the study, TCR beta libraries were built with iRepertoire HTBI primers and CDR3-region Arm-PCR. TCRdb re-called the multiplex PCR reads with MiXCR, one entry per CDR3 protein. Here the sample spans fewer than 450,000 distinct CDR3 sequences, under 25% being singletons. Broader study findings: Patients with persistent disease shared 2,741 public clonotypes, outpacing the 966 shared by new patients.

Trimming cost V 4 bases and J 9 bases; bases outside gene matches: 10. The germline V gene has CDR1 SEHNR and CDR2 FQNEAQ (reference sequence). This CDR3 spans 15 amino acids. The clonotype comes from a female donor with Graves disease. The sequencing here drew on peripheral blood mononuclear cells (PBMCs), taken when the disease was refractory, from a patient treated with antithyroid drugs. This sequence joins TRBV7-9 and TRBJ2-7; 12 nucleotides agree with TRBD2. The CDR3 spells CASSSTSGRSLRQYF. As DNA, the CDR3 is TGTGCCAGCAGCTCGACTAGCGGGAGAAGTCTACGGCAGTACTTC.